These 30 T cell receptor beta chains were all obtained from the same sample, sequenced in a study. The sorted Tregs were CD4+CD25+CD127-/low cells. Each CDR3 protein is one row after TCRdb ran MiXCR on the 5' RACE reads. The sample holds 35,000 to 45,000 distinct CDR3 sequences, 22% seen once. Sample: Tregs sorted from a lymph node. These receptors came from a female donor with breast cancer.

This clonotype was seen once. Since no conserved phenylalanine or tryptophan closes the CDR3, a read error is the likely cause. The rearrangement uses TRBV19 and TRBJ2-3; D is uncertain. Germline loops: CDR1 LNHDA, CDR2 SQIVND (reference sequence). CDR3 length equals 15 residues. The germline V and J ends were trimmed by 3 bases and 6 bases, with 16 bases remaining between them. The CDR3 nucleotides read TGTGCCAGTAGTATCATCAGCCCGAGGAGCGATACGCAGTATTCT. Protein: CASSIISPRSDTQYS.

This clonotype has more than one count but fewer than ten. The chain employs TRBV27 and TRBJ1-1; D is unresolved. Trimming shortened V by 2 bases and J by 4 bases, and 11 bases separated the two germline ends. Per the germline V gene, CDR1 is MNHEY and CDR2 is SMNVEV (reference sequence). The CDR3 runs 14 residues. CDR3 protein: CASSLTTISTEAFF. The CDR3 DNA reads as TGTGCCAGCAGTTTAACAACGATTAGCACTGAAGCTTTCTTT.

Note on this clonotype: At one end the junction does not follow the germline gene, possibly because of a read error. The J gene is TRBJ2-1, the V gene TRBV4-1; unclear D gene. CDR1 and CDR2 from the germline V gene are MGHRA and YSYEKL. This CDR3 comprises 16 residues. DNA for the CDR3: TGCGCCGGCAGCCCATCCCACGGGTGGGCCTACAATGAGCAGTTCTTC. Residues: CAGSPSHGWAYNEQFF.

V is TRBV6-6 and J is TRBJ1-1; 10 bases map to TRBD1. J lost 6 bases, V lost 4 bases, and 8 bases had no gene match. The CDR3 sequence is 15 residues long. Germline CDR1 reads MNHNY; CDR2 reads SVGAGI (reference sequence). The CDR3 loop reads CASSSPGQGLAEAFF. For the CDR3, the DNA is TGTGCCAGCAGTTCCCCGGGACAGGGGTTGGCTGAAGCTTTCTTT.

This clonotype was seen repeatedly, ten times or more. This chain joins TRBV2 and TRBJ1-1; no reliable D call. V lost 7 bases and J lost 0, with 9 bases in between. The V gene's germline CDR1 is SNHLY and CDR2 FYNNEI. There are 13 residues in the CDR3. In DNA, the CDR3 is TGTGCCAGCACCCAGTACATGAACACTGAAGCTTTCTTT. The encoded protein is CASTQYMNTEAFF. Combining the CDR3 with reference TRBV2 and TRBJ1-1 gives the whole variable domain EPEVTQTPSHQVTQMGQEVILRCVPISNHLYFYWYRQILGQKVEFLVSFYNNEISEKSEIFDDQFSVERPDGSNFTLKIRSTKLEDSAMYFCASTQYMNTEAFFGQGTRLTVV.

The V call is TRBV11-2, the J call TRBJ2-7; TRBD1 matches at 11 bases. Trimming at V came to 5 bases and at J to 3 bases, leaving 15 bases not matched to a gene. Germline CDR1 SGHAT, CDR2 FQNNGV. This CDR3 is 18 amino acids long. The CDR3 loop reads CASSRGAPSGTGGYEQYF. In DNA, the CDR3 is TGTGCCAGCAGCCGCGGGGCGCCCTCCGGGACAGGGGGCTACGAGCAGTACTTC.

This clonotype came up many times. The V and J genes are TRBV28 and TRBJ2-3, with 13 bases aligning to TRBD2. The germline V gene encodes CDR1 MDHEN and CDR2 SYDVKM. The CDR3 is 16 amino acids. The V gene end was trimmed by 6 bases and the J gene end by 6 bases; junction bases not matched to a gene: 9. DNA for the CDR3: TGTGCCAGCAGACTCACCGGGACTAGCGGGACCGATACGCAGTATTTT. This sequence encodes CASRLTGTSGTDTQYF.

This clonotype was seen only a few times. A much more abundant neighbour one base away suggests this may be a read error. The chain is built from TRBV29-1 and TRBJ1-2; the match to TRBD1 covers 8 bases. Per germline, CDR1 SQVTM and CDR2 ANQGSEA. The CDR3 sequence is 14 residues long. The CDR3 region is CSVVTGVWNCGYTF. The DNA for the CDR3 is TGCAGCGTTGTGACAGGGGTCTGGAACTGTGGCTACACCTTC.

The chain uses TRBV4-1 and TRBJ2-1; unclear D gene. This CDR3 spans 12 amino acids. Germline V gives CDR1 MGHRA, CDR2 YSYEKL. The V and J ends lost 1 base and 10 bases respectively, with 8 bases between them. CDR3 sequence: CASSQAWREQFF. The DNA of the CDR3 is TGCGCCAGCAGCCAAGCCTGGCGGGAGCAGTTCTTC.

This clonotype was seen a few times. The chain recombines TRBV3-1 with TRBJ2-7; unclear D gene. Between the trimmed V and J ends, which lost 0 bases and 1 base, there was a span of 7 bases. CDR1 LGHDT and CDR2 YNNKEL come from the germline V gene (reference sequence). The CDR3 sequence is 14 residues long. CDR3 residues: CASSQDTFSYEQYF. The DNA for the CDR3 is TGTGCCAGCAGCCAAGATACCTTTTCCTACGAGCAGTACTTC.

This rearrangement joins TRBV7-9 to TRBJ1-4; D gene ambiguous. The CDR3 sequence is 15 residues long. CDR1 and CDR2 (germline): SEHNR, FQNEAQ (reference sequence). Trimming left V 2 bases short and J 8 bases short, with 15 bases between. CDR3 sequence reads: CASSLPGSGLEKLFF. DNA for the CDR3: TGTGCCAGCAGCTTACCGGGATCCGGTTTGGAAAAACTGTTTTTT.

The rearrangement links TRBV5-1 to TRBJ1-1; D remains unclear. The germline V gene encodes CDR1 SGHRS and CDR2 YFSETQ. V lost 0 bases and J lost 0, with 6 bases in between. The CDR3 has 14 residues. CDR3 nucleotides: TGCGCCAGCAGCTTGGGAGCAATGAACACTGAAGCTTTCTTT. This translates into CASSLGAMNTEAFF. The full variable domain, its missing parts supplied by reference TRBV5-1 and TRBJ1-1, is KAGVTQTPRYLIKTRGQQVTLSCSPISGHRSVSWYQQTPGQGLQFLFEYFSETQRNKGNFPGRFSGRQFSNSRSEMNVSTLELGDSALYLCASSLGAMNTEAFFGQGTRLTVV.

As regards this clonotype: A much larger clone sits a single nucleotide away, making a read error possible. This sequence joins TRBV6-5 and TRBJ2-4, with D maybe TRBD2 (5 bases). The CDR3 is 14 residues long. Trimming pared 11 bases from V and 5 bases from J, leaving 19 bases between. Germline CDR1 and CDR2: MNHEY and SVGAGI. CDR3 amino acids: CACTPDSAQNIQYF. As DNA, the CDR3 is TGTGCCTGCACCCCGGACTCGGCACAAAACATTCAGTACTTC.

The V gene is TRBV6-2 or TRBV6-3, the J gene TRBJ2-4; 9 nucleotides line up with TRBD1. Trimming at V came to 4 bases and at J to 5 bases, leaving 15 bases not matched to a gene. This CDR3 comprises 18 residues. Germline CDR1 and CDR2: MNHEY and SVGEGT. CDR3 bases: TGTGCCAGCAGTTTACGCCGTCCCGGGACAGGGTCCCAAAACATTCAGTACTTC. This encodes CASSLRRPGTGSQNIQYF.

The V and J genes are TRBV6-5 and TRBJ1-5, with 9 bases fitting TRBD1. Losses at the gene ends were 3 bases for V and 9 bases for J; bases not matched to a gene: 3. The CDR3 covers 13 residues. The germline V gene encodes CDR1 MNHEY and CDR2 SVGAGI. The CDR3 spells CASSYGTGTPQHF. CDR3 nucleotide sequence: TGTGCCAGCAGTTATGGGACAGGGACGCCCCAGCATTTT.

This clonotype turned up a few times. The chain employs TRBV4-3 and TRBJ1-2, with unresolved D. V shed 0 bases and J shed 2 bases, with 7 bases lying between them. The CDR3 covers 14 residues. Germline V gene data show CDR1 as LGHNA and CDR2 as YSLEER. The CDR3 sequence: CASSQDKRNYGYTF. DNA of the CDR3: TGCGCCAGCAGCCAAGATAAACGGAACTATGGCTACACCTTC.

V usage is TRBV5-6 and J usage is TRBJ2-1; possibly TRBD2 for D (6 bases). Trimming removed 4 bases at V and 2 bases at J, with 13 bases between. Germline assignment: CDR1 SGHDT and CDR2 YYEEEE. The CDR3 has 15 residues. The CDR3 region is CASSGVVAAYNEQFF. CDR3 nucleotide sequence: TGTGCCAGCAGCGGGGTGGTAGCGGCCTACAATGAGCAGTTCTTC.

Concerning this clonotype: A much larger clone sits a single nucleotide away, making a read error possible. This sequence joins TRBV6-2 or TRBV6-3 and TRBJ2-2, with unresolved D. This CDR3 contains 14 residues. The V gene lost 5 bases and the J gene lost 3 bases, with 10 bases spanning the gap. Germline assignment: CDR1 MNHEY and CDR2 SVGEGT. The chain's CDR3 is CASSHAEYTGELFF. The CDR3 nucleotides read TGTGCCAGCAGTCACGCAGAATACACCGGGGAGCTGTTTTTT.

This clonotype occurred many times. The chain combines TRBV6-6 with TRBJ1-6, with 8 bases matching TRBD1. In germline, CDR1 is MNHNY, CDR2 SVGAGI (reference sequence). V lost 6 bases to trimming and J lost 13 bases; unmatched junction nucleotides: 8. The CDR3 runs to 13 residues. As DNA, the CDR3 is TGTGCCAGCAGGCCAGGGGGCCCGTTCCCCCTCCACTTT. This encodes CASRPGGPFPLHF.

V gene TRBV4-1 combines with J gene TRBJ2-7; D may be TRBD2 (5 bases). The CDR3 has 13 residues. Trimming pared 3 bases from V and 4 bases from J, leaving 10 bases between. The germline V gene encodes CDR1 MGHRA and CDR2 YSYEKL. Here the CDR3 reads CASSHDTRYEQYF. CDR3 in DNA: TGCGCCAGCAGCCACGATACTAGATACGAGCAGTACTTC.

Written as DNA, the CDR3 is TGCGCCAGCAGCTCTCCGTCCACCTTATTTTCCGGGACCAGCAGGGAGTACAATGAGCAGTTCTTC. Amino acids: CASSSPSTLFSGTSREYNEQFF. This sequence joins TRBV5-1 and TRBJ2-1; D may match TRBD1 or TRBD2 (5 bases each). V was pared by 3 bases and J by 4 bases, with 35 bases between. The V gene's germline CDR1 is SGHRS and CDR2 YFSETQ. This CDR3 comprises 22 residues.

The V call is TRBV30, the J call TRBJ2-3; 9 bases are a match to TRBD2. With 2 bases clipped from V and 3 bases from J, the junction kept 6 bases outside the gene matches. The germline gives CDR1 GTSNPN, CDR2 SVGIG (reference sequence). The CDR3 consists of 15 residues. The chain's CDR3 is CAWSSSSGGTDTQYF. The DNA of the CDR3 is TGTGCCTGGAGTTCCAGTAGCGGGGGAACAGATACGCAGTATTTT. Drawing the rest from reference TRBV30 and TRBJ2-3, the complete variable domain is SQTIHQWPATLVQPVGSPLSLECTVEGTSNPNLYWYRQAAGRGLQLLFYSVGIGQISSEVPQNLSASRPQDRQFILSSKKLLLSDSGFYLCAWSSSSGGTDTQYFGPGTRLTVL.

This clonotype has ten or more counts. Here the CDR3 reads CASSPLGTSGSNEQFF. In DNA form, the CDR3 reads TGTGCCAGCAGCCCGCTTGGGACTAGCGGATCCAATGAGCAGTTCTTC. The rearrangement links TRBV7-2 to TRBJ2-1; 11 bases align to TRBD2. With 5 bases clipped from V and 6 bases from J, the junction kept 9 bases outside the gene matches. The CDR3 loop spans 16 amino acids. Per the germline V gene, CDR1 is SGHTA and CDR2 is FQGNSA.

Note on this clonotype: This CDR3 fails to terminate in the conserved phenylalanine or tryptophan, so it likely reflects a read error. V and J are TRBV7-2 and TRBJ1-2; 11 nucleotides match TRBD1. This CDR3 has 14 residues. In germline, CDR1 is SGHTA, CDR2 FQGNSA. V was clipped by 3 bases and J by 8 bases; unmatched bases: 5. The CDR3 DNA sequence: TGTGCCAGCAGCTTTGGACAGGGGGCGATCGGCTACACCTCC. It is translated as CASSFGQGAIGYTS.

This clonotype was seen repeatedly, ten times or more. V and J are TRBV4-1 and TRBJ1-1, with D uncertain. Germline-derived CDR1 and CDR2 are MGHRA and YSYEKL. V gave up 3 bases and J gave up 0 bases, with 11 bases separating them. CDR3 length: 15 amino acids. CDR3 in DNA: TGCGCCAGCAGCCAGACCGAGGGAATGAACACTGAAGCTTTCTTT. The encoded protein is CASSQTEGMNTEAFF.

This clonotype came up many times. V usage is TRBV20-1 and J usage is TRBJ1-4; 7 bases match TRBD1. The germline gives CDR1 DFQATT, CDR2 SNEGSKA (reference sequence). V lost 0 bases, J lost 7 bases, and 8 bases stayed unmatched. This CDR3 comprises 15 residues. CDR3 coding DNA: TGCAGTGCTAGAGATCTAGACAGGGCCCCTGAAAAACTGTTTTTT. Protein product: CSARDLDRAPEKLFF.

The V call is TRBV3-1, the J call TRBJ1-6, with D perhaps TRBD1 (5 bases). V was trimmed by 3 bases and J by 10 bases, leaving 19 bases between them. Germline CDR1 reads LGHDT; CDR2 reads YNNKEL (reference sequence). The CDR3 is 16 residues long. CDR3 coding DNA: TGTGCCAGCAGCCATGGTCGGACTTTGGGGCGGTCACCCCTCCACTTT. Protein product: CASSHGRTLGRSPLHF.

The V call is TRBV11-2, the J call TRBJ2-1; the match to TRBD2 covers 13 bases. The junction had 2 bases not matched to a gene; V was cut back by 1 base and J by 5 bases. CDR3 size: 16 residues. CDR1 and CDR2 (germline): SGHAT, FQNNGV. Here the CDR3 DNA reads TGTGCCAGCAGCTTAGGGGGACTAGCGGGAAACAATGAGCAGTTCTTC. It translates to CASSLGGLAGNNEQFF.

This clonotype occurred many times. J is TRBJ2-1 and V is TRBV7-9; TRBD2 agrees at 7 bases. The CDR3 totals 15 residues. The V gene's germline CDR1 is SEHNR and CDR2 FQNEAQ (reference sequence). V lost 1 base, J lost 4 bases, and 4 bases stayed unmatched. This chain's CDR3 is CASSLERDLYNEQFF. DNA of the CDR3: TGTGCCAGCAGCTTAGAGCGGGACCTATACAATGAGCAGTTCTTC.

This chain connects TRBV7-6 to TRBJ2-5; D not resolved. The length of the CDR3 is 14 residues. The V end was cut by 0 bases, the J end by 2 bases, with 7 bases between. The germline V gene encodes CDR1 SGHVS and CDR2 FNYEAQ. DNA for the CDR3: TGTGCCAGCAGCTTAGCTAGGGTACAAGAGACCCAGTACTTC. Its translation is CASSLARVQETQYF.